This passage covers 3 T cell receptor beta chains from one sample sequenced in a study of blood T cell repertoires in COVID-19. Sequencing used immunoSEQ multiplex PCR; TCRdb keeps in-frame clones, though not all of them. The table lists roughly 70,000 clones, 65% to 85% of them singletons. The sample comprised peripheral blood. The receptors were sampled from an elderly woman with active or convalescent COVID-19.

The chain is built from TRBV2 and TRBJ2-2; tentative D call: TRBD2 (6 bases). The CDR3 loop spans 16 amino acids. Germline V gene data show CDR1 as SNHLY and CDR2 as FYNNEI. The V end was cut by 6 bases, the J end by 2 bases, with 16 bases between. The CDR3 nucleotides are TGTGCCAGCAGGCAGGGTGGTAGCGGAAACACCGGGGAGCTGTTTTTT. Protein product: CASRQGGSGNTGELFF. The whole variable domain, remainder taken from reference TRBV2 and TRBJ2-2, is EPEVTQTPSHQVTQMGQEVILRCVPISNHLYFYWYRQILGQKVEFLVSFYNNEISEKSEIFDDQFSVERPDGSNFTLKIRSTKLEDSAMYFCASRQGGSGNTGELFFGEGSRLTVL.

V is TRBV24-1 and J is TRBJ2-5; TRBD1 matches at 9 bases. Germline CDR1 is KGHDR and CDR2 is SFDVKD. CDR3 size: 15 residues. V was clipped by 7 bases and J by 5 bases; unmatched bases: 10. CDR3 loop: CATRPGQGREETQYF. CDR3 bases: TGTGCCACCAGGCCGGGACAGGGAAGAGAGGAGACCCAGTACTTC.

The chain joins TRBV7-2 to TRBJ1-5, with D unclear. V lost 5 bases to trimming and J lost 3 bases, with 14 bases between them. There are 15 residues in the CDR3. Germline CDR1 is SGHTA and CDR2 is FQGNSA. This chain's CDR3 is CASSLEGQYNQPQHF. CDR3 in DNA: TGTGCCAGCAGCCTGGAGGGCCAGTACAATCAGCCCCAGCATTTT.